The clone carrying this T cell receptor (beta chain) was recorded at least ten times. This entry is derived from a study of T cells in Graves' hyperthyroidism and ophthalmopathy. TCR beta CDR3 regions were amplified from RNA transcripts. TCR CDR3 regions were first amplified by RT-PCR with HTBI primers. TCRdb re-derived calls from the multiplex PCR reads in MiXCR, one entry per CDR3 protein. Here the sample spans approximately 400,000 distinct CDR3 sequences, about 18% being singletons. The length of the CDR3 is 13 residues. V was clipped by 0 bases and J by 5 bases, with 7 bases between them. Germline CDR1 is LNHNV and CDR2 is YYDKDF (reference sequence).

The sequenced sample consisted of blood. The V call is TRBV15, the J call TRBJ1-2; weak D call: TRBD1 (5 bases). This sequence originates from a woman in her late teens or twenties with Graves' hyperthyroidism. Here the CDR3 reads CATSRDAGYGYTF. Here the CDR3 DNA reads TGTGCCACCAGCAGAGACGCAGGGTATGGCTACACCTTC.